These 9 T cell receptor beta chains originate from one sample sequenced in a study of T-cell memory formation after mild COVID-19. TCRdb analysed the 5' RACE reads with MiXCR anew, one entry per CDR3 protein. The sample contains 450,000 to 650,000 distinct CDR3 sequences, 20% of which appear only once. Sequenced: PBMCs or a T cell subset sorted from them (not recorded which). The receptors were sampled from an adult woman who had mild COVID-19 (a few samples of this study predate the infection). Cell type and time point are not known.

In this sample, this clonotype turned up a few times. This rearrangement joins TRBV7-2 to TRBJ2-1, with TRBD2 matching over 7 bases. With 3 bases clipped from V and 0 bases from J, the junction kept 2 bases outside the gene matches. CDR1 and CDR2 from the germline V gene are SGHTA and FQGNSA. The CDR3 is 15 residues long. The DNA for the CDR3 is TGTGCCAGCAGCTTCCGCGGGAGCTCCTACAATGAGCAGTTCTTC. It yields the protein CASSFRGSSYNEQFF.

The chain joins TRBV20-1 to TRBJ2-2, with 9 bases lining up with TRBD1. The CDR3 is 15 amino acids. Germline assignment: CDR1 DFQATT and CDR2 SNEGSKA (reference sequence). V gave up 6 bases and J gave up 7 bases; unmatched junction bases: 12. CDR3 nucleotides: TGCAGTGCGGACAGGGGAGGGCCCTGGGGCGGGGAGCTGTTTTTT. Amino acid sequence: CSADRGGPWGGELFF.

The J gene is TRBJ2-3, the V gene TRBV2; D unclear. The ends were cut back, 2 bases at V and 2 bases at J, with 8 bases in the middle. Germline CDR1 and CDR2: SNHLY and FYNNEI. CDR3 length: 14 residues. CDR3 in amino acids: CASSELIDTDTQYF. The CDR3, as DNA: TGTGCCAGCAGTGAACTAATAGACACAGATACGCAGTATTTT.

This clonotype was recorded many times. J is TRBJ2-1 and V is TRBV12-3 or TRBV12-4; TRBD2 aligns across 11 bases. The CDR3 has 15 amino acids. Trimming removed 7 bases from V and 2 bases from J; junction bases left unmatched: 4. The CDR3 spells CASNLAGGPYNEQFF. DNA for the CDR3: TGTGCCAGCAACCTAGCGGGGGGCCCCTACAATGAGCAGTTCTTC.

The chain combines TRBV12-3 or TRBV12-4 with TRBJ2-1, with D uncertain. This CDR3 contains 15 residues. Trimming removed 7 bases from V and 0 bases from J, with 13 bases in between. The chain's CDR3 is CASTPDLNSYNEQFF. The CDR3 DNA follows: TGTGCCAGCACTCCGGACCTTAACTCCTACAATGAGCAGTTCTTC.

The table lists this clonotype with a few counts. The rearrangement joins TRBV5-1 to TRBJ2-2; D uncertain. CDR3 length: 15 residues. The V gene lost 7 bases and the J gene lost 4 bases, with 17 bases spanning the gap. In germline, CDR1 is SGHRS, CDR2 YFSETQ. The CDR3 region is CASAESTRVTGELFF. In DNA form, the CDR3 reads TGCGCCAGCGCCGAATCGACCCGAGTCACCGGGGAGCTGTTTTTT.

The rearrangement joins TRBV7-3 to TRBJ2-5; 14 bases agree with TRBD2. The germline V gene encodes CDR1 SGHTA and CDR2 FQGTGA. The trim removed 5 bases at V and 5 bases at J, leaving 7 bases unmatched. The CDR3 extends over 16 amino acids. The CDR3 loop is CASSPFGLAGGETQYF. In DNA form, the CDR3 reads TGTGCCAGCAGCCCCTTCGGACTAGCGGGAGGCGAGACCCAGTACTTC. Drawing the rest from reference TRBV7-3 and TRBJ2-5, the complete variable domain is GAGVSQTPSNKVTEKGKYVELRCDPISGHTALYWYRQSLGQGPEFLIYFQGTGAADDSGLPNDRFFAVRPEGSVSTLKIQRTERGDSAVYLCASSPFGLAGGETQYFGPGTRLLVL.

This clonotype has more than one count but fewer than ten. V is TRBV10-3 and J is TRBJ2-5; TRBD2 matches at 7 bases. This CDR3 is built from 16 residues. The germline gives CDR1 ENHRY, CDR2 SYGVKD. The trim removed 0 bases at V and 4 bases at J, leaving 8 bases unmatched. CDR3 sequence: CAISESGGSIGETQYF. CDR3 in DNA: TGTGCCATCAGTGAGTCGGGCGGGAGTATCGGAGAGACCCAGTACTTC.

The chain employs TRBV4-1 and TRBJ1-1; tentative D call: TRBD1 (5 bases). Per the germline V gene, CDR1 is MGHRA and CDR2 is YSYEKL. Trimming took off 1 base at V and 3 bases at J, with 12 bases between the two ends. This CDR3 is built from 15 residues. CDR3: CASSQGSGGDTEAFF. CDR3 coding DNA: TGCGCCAGCAGCCAAGGATCCGGAGGGGACACTGAAGCTTTCTTT.